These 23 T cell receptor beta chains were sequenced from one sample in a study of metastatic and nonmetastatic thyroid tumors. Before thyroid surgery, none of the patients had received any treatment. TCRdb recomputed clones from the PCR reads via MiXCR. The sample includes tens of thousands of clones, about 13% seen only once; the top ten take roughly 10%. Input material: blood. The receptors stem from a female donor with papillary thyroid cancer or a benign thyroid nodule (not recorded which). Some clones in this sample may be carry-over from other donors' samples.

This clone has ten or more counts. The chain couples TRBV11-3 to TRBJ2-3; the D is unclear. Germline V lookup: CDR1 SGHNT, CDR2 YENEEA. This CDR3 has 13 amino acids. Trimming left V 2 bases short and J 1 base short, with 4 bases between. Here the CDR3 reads CASSLFGTDTQYF. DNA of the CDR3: TGTGCCAGCAGCTTATTTGGCACAGATACGCAGTATTTT.

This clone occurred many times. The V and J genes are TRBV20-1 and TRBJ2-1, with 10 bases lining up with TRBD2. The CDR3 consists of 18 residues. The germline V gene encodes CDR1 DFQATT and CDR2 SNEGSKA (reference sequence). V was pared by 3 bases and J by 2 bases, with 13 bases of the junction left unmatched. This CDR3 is CSARVPPSSGGTYNEQFF. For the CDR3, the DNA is TGCAGTGCTAGGGTCCCTCCTTCTAGCGGGGGTACCTACAATGAGCAGTTCTTC.

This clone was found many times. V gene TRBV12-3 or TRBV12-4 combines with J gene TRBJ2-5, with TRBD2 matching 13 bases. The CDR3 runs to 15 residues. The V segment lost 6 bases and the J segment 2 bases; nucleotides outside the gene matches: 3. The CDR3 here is CASSTGLAGQETQYF. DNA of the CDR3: TGTGCCAGCAGCACGGGACTAGCGGGACAAGAGACCCAGTACTTC.

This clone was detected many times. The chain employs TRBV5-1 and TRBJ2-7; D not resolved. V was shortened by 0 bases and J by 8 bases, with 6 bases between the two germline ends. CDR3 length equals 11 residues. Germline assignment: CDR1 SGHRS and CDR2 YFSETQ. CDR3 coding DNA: TGCGCCAGCAGCTTGGGAGGACAGCAGTACTTC. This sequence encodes CASSLGGQQYF.

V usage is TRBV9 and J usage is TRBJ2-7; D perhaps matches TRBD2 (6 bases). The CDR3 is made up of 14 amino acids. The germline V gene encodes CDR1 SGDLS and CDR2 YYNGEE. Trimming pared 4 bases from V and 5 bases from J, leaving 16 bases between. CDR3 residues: CASSRDSWGDEQYF. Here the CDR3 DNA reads TGTGCCAGCAGCCGGGACTCCTGGGGTGACGAGCAGTACTTC.

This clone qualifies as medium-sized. The CDR3 spells CASSQDRQGAQNSPLHF. The CDR3 bases are TGCGCCAGCAGCCAAGATCGGCAGGGGGCGCAGAATTCACCCCTCCACTTT. This chain links TRBV4-1 with TRBJ1-6, with 8 bases fitting TRBD1. Germline CDR1 reads MGHRA; CDR2 reads YSYEKL. The V and J ends lost 0 bases and 7 bases, in that order; junction bases with no gene match: 8. This CDR3 has 17 amino acids.

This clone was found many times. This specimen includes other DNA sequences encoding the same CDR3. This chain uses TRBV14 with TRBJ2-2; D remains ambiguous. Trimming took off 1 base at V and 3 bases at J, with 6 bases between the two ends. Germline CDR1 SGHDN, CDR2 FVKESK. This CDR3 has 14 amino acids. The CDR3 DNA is TGTGCCAGCAGCCAAGGGAAATACACCGGGGAGCTGTTTTTT. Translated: CASSQGKYTGELFF.

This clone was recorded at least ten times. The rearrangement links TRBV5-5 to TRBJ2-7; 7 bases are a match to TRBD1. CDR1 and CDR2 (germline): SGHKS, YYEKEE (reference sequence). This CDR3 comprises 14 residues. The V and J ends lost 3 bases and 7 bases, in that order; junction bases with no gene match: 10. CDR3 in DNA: TGTGCCAGCAGCTCTATGACAGGGTTAGAGGAGCAGTACTTC. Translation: CASSSMTGLEEQYF.

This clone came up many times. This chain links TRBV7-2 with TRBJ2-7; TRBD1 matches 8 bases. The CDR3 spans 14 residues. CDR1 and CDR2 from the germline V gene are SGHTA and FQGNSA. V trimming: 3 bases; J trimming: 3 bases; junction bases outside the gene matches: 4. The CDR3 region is CASSFDRGYYEQYF. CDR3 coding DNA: TGTGCCAGCAGCTTCGACAGGGGATACTACGAGCAGTACTTC.

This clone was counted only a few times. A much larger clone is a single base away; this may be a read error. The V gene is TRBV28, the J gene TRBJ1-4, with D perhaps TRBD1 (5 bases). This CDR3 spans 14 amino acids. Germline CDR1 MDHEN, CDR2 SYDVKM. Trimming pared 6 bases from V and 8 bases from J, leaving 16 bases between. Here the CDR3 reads CASRRKGWREKLFF. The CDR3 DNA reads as TGTGCCAGCAGACGAAAGGGGTGGCGGGAAAAACTGTTTTTT.

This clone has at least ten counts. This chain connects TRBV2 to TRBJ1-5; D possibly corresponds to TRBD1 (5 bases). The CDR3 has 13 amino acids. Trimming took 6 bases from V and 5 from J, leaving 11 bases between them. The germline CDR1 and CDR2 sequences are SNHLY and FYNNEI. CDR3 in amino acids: CASRRGRDQPQHF. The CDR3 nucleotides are TGTGCCAGCAGAAGGGGAAGGGATCAGCCCCAGCATTTT. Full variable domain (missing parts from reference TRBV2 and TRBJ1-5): EPEVTQTPSHQVTQMGQEVILRCVPISNHLYFYWYRQILGQKVEFLVSFYNNEISEKSEIFDDQFSVERPDGSNFTLKIRSTKLEDSAMYFCASRRGRDQPQHFGDGTRLSIL.

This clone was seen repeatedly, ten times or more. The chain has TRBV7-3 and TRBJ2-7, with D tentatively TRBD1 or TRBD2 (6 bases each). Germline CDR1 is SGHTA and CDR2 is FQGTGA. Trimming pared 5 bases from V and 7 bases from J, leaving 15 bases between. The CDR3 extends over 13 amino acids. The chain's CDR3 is CASSPLGGQEQYF. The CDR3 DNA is TGTGCCAGCAGCCCTCTTGGGGGGCAGGAGCAGTACTTC.

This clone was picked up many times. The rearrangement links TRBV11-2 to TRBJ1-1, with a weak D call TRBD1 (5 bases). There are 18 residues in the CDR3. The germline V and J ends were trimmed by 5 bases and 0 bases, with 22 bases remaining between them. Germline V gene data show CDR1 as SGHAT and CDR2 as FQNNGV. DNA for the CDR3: TGTGCCAGCAGCCCTTGGAGCCCCTGGGCGGGGGTGAACACTGAAGCTTTCTTT. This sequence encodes CASSPWSPWAGVNTEAFF.

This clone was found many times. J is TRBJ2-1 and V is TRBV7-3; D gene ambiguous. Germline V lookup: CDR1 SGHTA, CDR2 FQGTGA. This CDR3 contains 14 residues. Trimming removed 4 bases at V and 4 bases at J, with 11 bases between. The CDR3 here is CASSSGIRYNEQFF. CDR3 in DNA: TGTGCCAGCAGCTCGGGCATTAGGTACAATGAGCAGTTCTTC.

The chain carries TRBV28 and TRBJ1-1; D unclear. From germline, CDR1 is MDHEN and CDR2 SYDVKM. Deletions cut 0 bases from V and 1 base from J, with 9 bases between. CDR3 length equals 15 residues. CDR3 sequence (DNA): TGTGCCAGCAGTTTATGGGGGTTCCGGAACACTGAAGCTTTCTTT. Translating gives CASSLWGFRNTEAFF.

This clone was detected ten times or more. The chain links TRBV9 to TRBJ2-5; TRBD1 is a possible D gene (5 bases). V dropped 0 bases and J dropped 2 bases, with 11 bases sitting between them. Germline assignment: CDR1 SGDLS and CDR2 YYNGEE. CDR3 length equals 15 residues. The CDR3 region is CASSVGAREQETQYF. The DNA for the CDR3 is TGTGCCAGCAGCGTAGGGGCCAGGGAACAAGAGACCCAGTACTTC.

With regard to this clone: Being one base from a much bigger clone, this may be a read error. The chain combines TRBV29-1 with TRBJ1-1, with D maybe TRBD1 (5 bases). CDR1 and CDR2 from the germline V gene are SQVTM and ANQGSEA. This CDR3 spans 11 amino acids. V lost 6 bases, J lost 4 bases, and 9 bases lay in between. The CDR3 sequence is CSVGLVTEAFF. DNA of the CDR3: TGCAGCGTGGGACTCGTCACTGAAGCTTTCTTT.

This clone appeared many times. As DNA, the CDR3 is TGCAGTGCTAAAGAGTCACAGGGAGCCTACTCCTACGAGCAGTACTTC. Its protein product is CSAKESQGAYSYEQYF. The V and J genes are TRBV20-1 and TRBJ2-7; perhaps TRBD1 as D (6 bases). Germline V gene sequence: CDR1 DFQATT, CDR2 SNEGSKA (reference sequence). Between the trimmed V and J ends, which lost 4 bases and 0 bases, there was a span of 19 bases. The CDR3 extends over 16 amino acids.

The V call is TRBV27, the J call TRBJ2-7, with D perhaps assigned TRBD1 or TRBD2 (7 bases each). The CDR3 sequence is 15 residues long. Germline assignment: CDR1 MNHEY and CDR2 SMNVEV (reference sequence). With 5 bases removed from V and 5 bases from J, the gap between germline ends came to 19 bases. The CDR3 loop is CASSVRGGGVHEQYF. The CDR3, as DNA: TGTGCCAGCAGTGTCAGGGGGGGGGGCGTACACGAGCAGTACTTC.

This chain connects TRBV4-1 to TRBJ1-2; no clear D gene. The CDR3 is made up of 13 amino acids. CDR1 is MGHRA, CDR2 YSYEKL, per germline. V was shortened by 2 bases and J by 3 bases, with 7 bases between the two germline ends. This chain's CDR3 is CASSQYTYYGYTF. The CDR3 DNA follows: TGCGCCAGCAGCCAATATACTTACTATGGCTACACCTTC.

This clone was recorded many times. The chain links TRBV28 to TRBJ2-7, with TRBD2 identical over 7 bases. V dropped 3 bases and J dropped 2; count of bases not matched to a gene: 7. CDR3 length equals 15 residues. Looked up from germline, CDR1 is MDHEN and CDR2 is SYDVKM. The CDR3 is CASSFPSGATYEQYF. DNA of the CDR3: TGTGCCAGCAGTTTCCCTAGCGGAGCTACCTACGAGCAGTACTTC.

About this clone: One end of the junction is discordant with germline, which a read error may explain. The CDR3 region is CTSSPWGLAGPDNEQYF. As DNA, the CDR3 is TGTACCAGTAGTCCATGGGGACTAGCGGGCCCCGACAACGAGCAGTACTTC. V is TRBV19 and J is TRBJ2-7; the match to TRBD2 covers 12 bases. CDR1 is LNHDA, CDR2 SQIVND, per germline (reference sequence). CDR3 length equals 17 residues.

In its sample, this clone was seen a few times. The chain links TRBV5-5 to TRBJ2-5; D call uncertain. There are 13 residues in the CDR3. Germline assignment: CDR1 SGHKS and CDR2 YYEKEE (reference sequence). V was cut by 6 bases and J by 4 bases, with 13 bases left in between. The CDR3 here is CASTPGSAETQYF. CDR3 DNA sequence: TGTGCCAGCACTCCGGGCAGCGCAGAGACCCAGTACTTC.